The clone carrying this T cell receptor beta chain was counted many times. This sample is drawn from a study of T cells in Graves' hyperthyroidism and ophthalmopathy. V was cut by 5 bases and J by 6 bases, with 10 bases left in between. Germline V gives CDR1 MDHEN, CDR2 SYDVKM. This CDR3 has 13 residues. Amplified TCR beta CDR3 regions came from RNA transcripts. The study used the HTBI primer set for a first-round RT-PCR of the TCR CDR3. A single record per CDR3 protein comes from TCRdb applying MiXCR to the multiplex PCR reads. Among about 500,000 distinct CDR3 sequences listed, more than 15% were seen once. Ophthalmopathy in the patients scored at least 3 on Clinical Activity Score and at least 4 on NOSPECS grade, lasting under 3 months.

The sequence was collected from a woman in her 30s with Graves' ophthalmopathy. The chain combines TRBV28 with TRBJ2-2; D ambiguous. The sample taken for sequencing was blood. CDR3 DNA: TGTGCCAGCAGTCCACCGAGATCCGGGGAGCTGTTTTTT. It codes for CASSPPRSGELFF.